The rows below give T cell receptor beta chains drawn from one sample of a study of cytomegalovirus exposure and HLA in healthy donors. TCRdb's table, derived via immunoSEQ multiplex PCR, lists solely in-frame clones and lacks some. The specimen's table records about 140,000 clones. Sequencing was carried out using PBMCs. The source of these receptors is a male donor in good health and CMV-seronegative. CDR3s include the opening cysteine and the closing phenylalanine or tryptophan. Fields, in order: V gene, D gene, J gene, CDR3 DNA, CDR3 protein. A D gene is named only where the DNA matches it firmly.

>TRBV18|TRBD2|TRBJ2-7
TGTGCCAGCTCACCCCAAGGACTAGCGGGGGCATTAGAGCAGTACTTC
CASSPQGLAGALEQYF
>TRBV6-5|TRBD1|TRBJ2-1
TGTGCCAGCAGGGCCGGGACAGGGTCCTACAATGAGCAGTTCTTC
CASRAGTGSYNEQFF
>TRBV19|NA|TRBJ1-2
TGTGCCAGTTCCAGAGGAGGGGGCTACACCTTC
CASSRGGGYTF
>TRBV19|NA|TRBJ2-3
TGTGCCAGTAGTTCCCGGACAGATACGCAGTATTTT
CASSSRTDTQYF
>TRBV5-1|NA|TRBJ2-2
TGCGCCAGCAGCCCAGGGTTGAACACCGGGGAGCTGTTTTTT
CASSPGLNTGELFF
>TRBV4-3|NA|TRBJ2-3
TGCGCCAGCAGCCAAGAAATGGGGCGGACAAACTTACCGGATACGCAGTATTTT
CASSQEMGRTNLPDTQYF
>TRBV20-1|NA|TRBJ2-5
TGCAGTGCTACCCAGCAAGAGACCCAGTACTTC
CSATQQETQYF
>TRBV5-1|NA|TRBJ1-5
TGCGCCAGCAGCTCGGGGGGCGATAGCAATCAGCCCCAGCATTTT
CASSSGGDSNQPQHF
>TRBV5-8|NA|TRBJ1-2
TGTGCCAGCAGCCCCCAGGCCTTTAGGGGCTACACCTTC
CASSPQAFRGYTF
>TRBV9|NA|TRBJ2-1
TGTGCCAGCAGCGTAGTGGCGGGAGAGGGGGGTGAGCAGTTCTTC
CASSVVAGEGGEQFF
>TRBV7-9|TRBD2|TRBJ2-1
TGTGCCAGCAGCTTAGGGACTAGCATTCAGTTCTTC
CASSLGTSIQFF
>TRBV6-5|NA|TRBJ2-7
TGTGCCAGCAGGATGGACAGTTCGGGGGAGCAGTACTTC
CASRMDSSGEQYF
>TRBV28|NA|TRBJ2-1
TGTGCCAGCAGTCCGACAATCTACAATGAGCAGTTCTTC
CASSPTIYNEQFF
>TRBV19|TRBD1|TRBJ2-2
TGTGCCACTTCCTTTACAGGGGTGGGCACCGGGGAGCTGTTTTTT
CATSFTGVGTGELFF
>TRBV19|TRBD1|TRBJ2-6
TGTGCCAGTAGTCAGGGGGCGCTGGGGGCCAACGTCCTGACTTTC
CASSQGALGANVLTF
>TRBV9|NA|TRBJ1-1
TGTGCCAGCAGCGTTTCGACAGAGACGAACACTGAAGCTTTCTTT
CASSVSTETNTEAFF
>TRBV10-1|NA|TRBJ2-1
TGCGCCAGCAGTGATGGGGATTCGCACTCCGGGACTCTATACTACAATGAGCAGTTCTTC
CASSDGDSHSGTLYYNEQFF
>TRBV5-1|TRBD1|TRBJ2-7
TGCGCCAGCAGCTCCGGACAGGGGGCCAACGAGCAGTACTTC
CASSSGQGANEQYF
>TRBV19|NA|TRBJ1-1
TGTGCCAGTATAAACTCCGTTGAAGCTTTCTTT
CASINSVEAFF
>TRBV9|NA|TRBJ1-5
TGTGCCAGCAGCGGAACAGGAGGCAATCAGCCCCAGCATTTT
CASSGTGGNQPQHF
>TRBV10-3|TRBD1|TRBJ2-7
TGTGCCATCAGTGAAAGGGGACAGGAAGCAAGCCCCCCCTACGAGCAGTACTTC
CAISERGQEASPPYEQYF
>TRBV9|TRBD1|TRBJ1-3
TGTGCCAGCAGCGCCCCGGGACAGGGACCTGGAAACACCATATATTTT
CASSAPGQGPGNTIYF
>TRBV11-2|TRBD2|TRBJ2-1
TGTGCCAGCAGCTTAGATCCCGGCGGACTAGCGGCCCTCTACAATGAGCAGTTCTTC
CASSLDPGGLAALYNEQFF
>TRBV18|TRBD2|TRBJ2-3
TGTGCCAGCTCACCCGGGACTAGCGGGTATTTT
CASSPGTSGYF
>TRBV27|NA|TRBJ1-2
TGTGCCAGCAGTTTATCGGTGGGGAGGACTGGCTATGGCTACACCTTC
CASSLSVGRTGYGYTF
>TRBV5-1|TRBD1|TRBJ2-7
TGCGCCAGCAATTCCGGACAGGGGGGGGACGAGCAGTACTTC
CASNSGQGGDEQYF
>TRBV4-3|TRBD1|TRBJ2-3
TGCGCCAGCGGTCCGGACAGGGCCGCCTTCACAGATACGCAGTATTTT
CASGPDRAAFTDTQYF
>TRBV29-1|NA|TRBJ2-5
TGCAGCGTTGAAGATCATATGTCGGATAGTTGGGCAGAGACCCAGTACTTC
CSVEDHMSDSWAETQYF
>TRBV7-2|NA|TRBJ1-2
TGTGCCAGCAGCTTTACCGAGGGCTACACCTTC
CASSFTEGYTF
>TRBV30|NA|TRBJ1-1
TGTGCCTGGAGTGTGCCGAAAGGGGTTGAAGCTTTCTTT
CAWSVPKGVEAFF
>TRBV9|NA|TRBJ2-7
TGTGCCAGCAGCCCATGGGGTGCAGGGCTTTCCTACGAGCAGTACTTC
CASSPWGAGLSYEQYF
>TRBV25-1|NA|TRBJ2-1
TGTGCCAGCAGTGATCTCGGGACTTCAAATGAGCAGTTCTTC
CASSDLGTSNEQFF
>TRBV25-1|NA|TRBJ1-5
TGTGCCAGCAGTGAGGGGGGGGGCGGCAATCAGCCCCAGCATTTT
CASSEGGGGNQPQHF
>TRBV7-8|TRBD2|TRBJ2-1
TGTGCCAGCAGCTTACTGGCAAGCGGGAACAATGAGCAGTTCTTC
CASSLLASGNNEQFF
>TRBV12-5|NA|TRBJ1-2
TGTGCTAGTGGTCCAGGCTTCTATGGCTACACCTTC
CASGPGFYGYTF
>TRBV7-9|NA|TRBJ2-1
TGTGCCAGCAGCTTAGCGGGGCTGATCGACAATGAGCAGTTCTTC
CASSLAGLIDNEQFF
>TRBV30|TRBD2|TRBJ2-1
TGTGCCTGGAACAATCGACTAGCGGGTATGAGCTCCTACAATGAGCAGTTCTTC
CAWNNRLAGMSSYNEQFF
>TRBV4-3|TRBD1|TRBJ1-2
TGCGCCAGCAGCCAAGACCCCCGGACAGGAGGAGGCTACACCTTC
CASSQDPRTGGGYTF
>TRBV5-1|TRBD1|TRBJ1-5
TGCGCCAGCAGCACCGGACAGGGCAATCAGCCCCAGCATTTT
CASSTGQGNQPQHF
>TRBV6-1|NA|TRBJ2-5
TGTGCCAGCAGTGAATGGCAGGGAGGGACCCAGTACTTC
CASSEWQGGTQYF
>TRBV18|NA|TRBJ2-5
TGTGCCAGCTCGAAAACCAGCGGGGAGACCCAGTACTTC
CASSKTSGETQYF
>TRBV6-6|TRBD1|TRBJ2-7
TGTGCCAGCAGTTACCCACCGGGACAGAGCTACGAGCAGTACTTC
CASSYPPGQSYEQYF
>TRBV18|NA|TRBJ2-2
TGTGCCAGCTCACCTAATATCGGGGAGCTGTTTTTT
CASSPNIGELFF
>TRBV11-2|NA|TRBJ2-1
TGTGCCAGCAGCTTAGCGGCGGGGAATGAGCAGTTCTTC
CASSLAAGNEQFF
>TRBV19|NA|TRBJ1-5
TGTGCCAGTAGCCGCATGAGAAATCAGCCCCAGCATTTT
CASSRMRNQPQHF
>TRBV4-1|NA|TRBJ2-5
TGCGCCAGCAGCGCCCTGGGGGGGGCCGCGTCTTGGGCGGAGACCCAGTACTTC
CASSALGGAASWAETQYF
>TRBV5-4|NA|TRBJ2-2
TGTGCCAGCAGCTTGGATCAGGGTTGGGGCGGGGAGCTGTTTTTT
CASSLDQGWGGELFF
>TRBV6-5|TRBD2|TRBJ2-3
TGTGCCAGCAGTTTCCTGAGCGGGAGAGGCTCAGATACGCAGTATTTT
CASSFLSGRGSDTQYF